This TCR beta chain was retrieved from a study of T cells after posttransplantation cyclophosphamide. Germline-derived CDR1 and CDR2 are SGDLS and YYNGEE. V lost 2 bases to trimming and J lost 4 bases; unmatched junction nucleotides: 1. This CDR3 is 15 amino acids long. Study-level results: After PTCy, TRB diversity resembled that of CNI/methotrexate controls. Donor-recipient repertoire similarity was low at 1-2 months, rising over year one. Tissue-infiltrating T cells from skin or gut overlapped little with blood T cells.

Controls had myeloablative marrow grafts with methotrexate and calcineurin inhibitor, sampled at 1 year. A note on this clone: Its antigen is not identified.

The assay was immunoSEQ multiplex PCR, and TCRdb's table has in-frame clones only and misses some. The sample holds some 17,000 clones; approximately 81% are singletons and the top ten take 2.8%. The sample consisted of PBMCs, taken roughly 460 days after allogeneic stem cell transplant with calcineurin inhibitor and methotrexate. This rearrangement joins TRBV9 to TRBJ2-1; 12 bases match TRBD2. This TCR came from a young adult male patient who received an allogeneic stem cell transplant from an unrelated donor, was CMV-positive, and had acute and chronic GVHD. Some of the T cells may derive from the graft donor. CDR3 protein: CASSVGTSGYNEQFF. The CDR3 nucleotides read TGTGCCAGCAGCGTCGGGACTAGCGGGTACAATGAGCAGTTCTTC. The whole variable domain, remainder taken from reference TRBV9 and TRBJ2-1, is DSGVTQTPKHLITATGQRVTLRCSPRSGDLSVYWYQQSLDQGLQFLIQYYNGEERAKGNILERFSAQQFPDLHSELNLSSLELGDSALYFCASSVGTSGYNEQFFGPGTRLTVL.